The clone carrying this T cell receptor (beta chain) has just a few counts. The antigen is not known. This sample is drawn from a study of beta chain features in type 1 diabetes. In the study overall: On cell yields, gender and age, patients and healthy donors were similar. General observations from the study: Within the patient group, naive, central memory and Treg TCRB repertoires appeared more similar to each other than within healthy donors. At VDJ recombination sites, type 1 diabetes patients had fewer insertions and more deleted nucleotides.

V shed 1 base and J 1 base; nucleotides not matched to a gene: 1. Per germline, CDR1 KGHSH and CDR2 LQKENI. The CDR3 totals 15 residues. As every portion of the isolated RNA was reverse transcribed, the sequencing read expressed TCRB transcripts. Assay: immunoSEQ multiplex PCR; the TCRdb copy retains only in-frame clones and omits some. The sample shows 38,000 or so clones, roughly 67% of them seen only once. The sequence derives from a woman under 40 in good health. J is TRBJ2-7 and V is TRBV18; TRBD2 aligns across 10 bases. The sequenced material came from Tregs from blood. The CDR3 nucleotides are TGTGCCAGCTCACCACGGACTAGCGGTTCCTACGAGCAGTACTTC. This translates into CASSPRTSGSYEQYF. Drawing the rest from reference TRBV18 and TRBJ2-7, the complete variable domain is NAGVMQNPRHLVRRRGQEARLRCSPMKGHSHVYWYRQLPEEGLKFMVYLQKENIIDESGMPKERFSAEFPKEGPSILRIQQVVRGDSAAYFCASSPRTSGSYEQYFGPGTRLTVT.